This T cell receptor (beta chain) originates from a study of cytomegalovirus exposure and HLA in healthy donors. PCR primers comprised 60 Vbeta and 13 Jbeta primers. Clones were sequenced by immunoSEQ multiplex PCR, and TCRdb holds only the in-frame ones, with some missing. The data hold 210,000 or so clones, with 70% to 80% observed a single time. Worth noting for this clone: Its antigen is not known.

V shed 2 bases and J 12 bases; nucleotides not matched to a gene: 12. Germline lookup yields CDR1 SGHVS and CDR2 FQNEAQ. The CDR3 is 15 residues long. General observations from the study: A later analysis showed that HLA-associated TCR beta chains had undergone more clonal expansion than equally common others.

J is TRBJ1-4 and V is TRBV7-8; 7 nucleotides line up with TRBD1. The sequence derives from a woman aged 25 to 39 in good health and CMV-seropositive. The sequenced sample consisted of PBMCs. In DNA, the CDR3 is TGTGCCAGCAGCTTACCCGGGCAGGGGGGAGGAGAACTGTTTTTT. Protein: CASSLPGQGGGELFF.